Shown below are 32 T cell receptor beta chains from a single sample sequenced in a study of T-cell memory formation after mild COVID-19 (dated by TCRdb to 2020 to 2022). The method behind the library was 5' RACE. The reads were generated on an Illumina NovaSeq 6000. TCRdb redid the processing of the public reads, applying fastp at Q25 and MiXCR, and retained in-frame beta chains. Each record represents a unique CDR3 protein, reported with the most common genes and DNA among its rows. The sample profile shows 550,000 to 600,000 distinct CDR3 sequences; 17% of them were found once. The ten largest account for less than 10% of the sample. Specimen: PBMCs or a T cell subset sorted from them (not recorded which). These receptors all come from an adult woman who had mild COVID-19 (a few samples of this study predate the infection). The sample titles of this study are shuffled in the database, so cell type and time point are left out; the donor was told from shared clones.

The chain joins TRBV11-2 to TRBJ1-3, with a tentative D call TRBD1 (5 bases). Between the trimmed V and J ends, which lost 4 bases and 7 bases, there was a span of 17 bases. CDR1 SGHAT and CDR2 FQNNGV come from the germline V gene. The length of the CDR3 is 15 residues. The CDR3 reads CASSSRDRAHNTIYF. As DNA, the CDR3 is TGTGCCAGCAGCTCCCGAGACAGAGCGCACAACACCATATATTTT. Complete variable domain (other parts from reference TRBV11-2 and TRBJ1-3): EAGVAQSPRYKIIEKRQSVAFWCNPISGHATLYWYQQILGQGPKLLIQFQNNGVVDDSQLPKDRFSAERLKGVDSTLKIQPAKLEDSAVYLCASSSRDRAHNTIYFGEGSWLTVV.

This chain links TRBV5-1 with TRBJ2-3; 8 positions match TRBD2. Germline V gene lookup returns CDR1 SGHRS and CDR2 YFSETQ. The length of the CDR3 is 15 residues. The J segment lost 5 bases and the V segment lost 4 bases, leaving 9 bases of the junction unmatched. The CDR3 DNA follows: TGCGCCAGCAGCGGGGGACTAGGTTTCAAAGATACGCAGTATTTT. Its protein is CASSGGLGFKDTQYF.

This clonotype was observed a handful of times. This chain uses TRBV12-3 or TRBV12-4 with TRBJ2-1; 7 nucleotides align to TRBD2. J was trimmed by 1 base and V by 2 bases; bases with no gene match: 5. CDR3 length equals 16 residues. This CDR3 reads CASSLSGGSSYNEQFF. The CDR3 nucleotides are TGTGCCAGCAGTTTAAGCGGCGGGAGTTCCTACAATGAGCAGTTCTTC.

The chain combines TRBV4-1 with TRBJ2-7; D possibly corresponds to TRBD1 (6 bases). V was clipped by 0 bases and J by 3 bases, with 9 bases between them. In germline, CDR1 is MGHRA, CDR2 YSYEKL. The CDR3 runs to 14 residues. The CDR3 spells CASSQDPGDYEQYF. The CDR3 nucleotides read TGCGCCAGCAGCCAAGATCCAGGGGACTACGAGCAGTACTTC.

The chain has TRBV29-1 and TRBJ2-3, with D unclear. The CDR3 spans 13 residues. Germline V gene data show CDR1 as SQVTM and CDR2 as ANQGSEA. The ends were cut back, 5 bases at V and 0 bases at J, with 9 bases in the middle. For the CDR3, the DNA is TGCAGCGTTTCGGCCTCTAGCACAGATACGCAGTATTTT. Translated, it gives CSVSASSTDTQYF.

This clonotype has more than one count but fewer than ten. The rearrangement joins TRBV19 to TRBJ2-5, with 7 bases matching TRBD1. Germline V CDR1 and CDR2: LNHDA, SQIVND (reference sequence). This CDR3 has 15 residues. The V segment lost 2 bases and the J segment 2 bases; nucleotides outside the gene matches: 5. DNA for the CDR3: TGTGCCAGTAGTATACGGACAGGACCACAAGAGACCCAGTACTTC. It specifies CASSIRTGPQETQYF.

The chain uses TRBV3-1 and TRBJ2-1, with D perhaps matching TRBD1 (5 bases). V dropped 3 bases and J dropped 6 bases, with 18 bases sitting between them. The germline V gene encodes CDR1 LGHDT and CDR2 YNNKEL (reference sequence). The CDR3 sequence is 16 residues long. The CDR3 reads CASSHQGIQLINEQFF. CDR3 sequence (DNA): TGTGCCAGCAGCCACCAGGGAATACAACTTATCAATGAGCAGTTCTTC.

The chain uses TRBV20-1 and TRBJ1-1; no reliable D call. The CDR3 runs 12 residues. Trimming stripped 4 bases from V and 4 bases from J, with 10 bases between. Germline V gene data show CDR1 as DFQATT and CDR2 as SNEGSKA (reference sequence). CDR3 protein: CSAIRVITEAFF. The CDR3 nucleotides are TGCAGTGCTATAAGGGTAATCACTGAAGCTTTCTTT.

This sequence joins TRBV7-9 and TRBJ2-2, with 7 bases lining up with TRBD1. CDR3 length: 16 residues. V lost 1 base to trimming and J lost 2 bases; unmatched junction nucleotides: 4. Germline V lookup: CDR1 SEHNR, CDR2 FQNEAQ (reference sequence). Here the CDR3 DNA reads TGTGCCAGCAGCTTAGGACAGGGAAGAAACACCGGGGAGCTGTTTTTT. It yields the protein CASSLGQGRNTGELFF.

This clonotype was detected only a few times. V is TRBV24-1 and J is TRBJ1-5; no firm D call. The germline V gene has CDR1 KGHDR and CDR2 SFDVKD. Trimming took off 5 bases at V and 5 bases at J, with 9 bases between the two ends. This CDR3 spans 13 amino acids. In DNA, the CDR3 is TGTGCCACCAGTGTGTCACCGGATCAGCCCCAGCATTTT. This codes for CATSVSPDQPQHF.

The V gene is TRBV10-3, the J gene TRBJ2-3, with 7 bases aligning to TRBD1. Germline CDR1 reads ENHRY; CDR2 reads SYGVKD. The CDR3 spans 14 residues. Trimming cost V 7 bases and J 4 bases; bases outside gene matches: 8. The CDR3 DNA reads TGTGCCATCACTGACAGGGCGACGGCAGATACGCAGTATTTT. It encodes CAITDRATADTQYF.

This clonotype was picked up a small number of times. The chain uses TRBV12-3 or TRBV12-4 and TRBJ2-1; D uncertain. V lost 5 bases and J lost 1, with 12 bases in between. The CDR3 is 15 amino acids. In nucleotides, the CDR3 is TGTGCCAGCAGTCCACGATCCGCGTCCTACAATGAGCAGTTCTTC. It codes for CASSPRSASYNEQFF.

This chain uses TRBV5-1 with TRBJ2-5; 11 bases fit TRBD2. The ends lost 7 bases at V and 1 base at J; junction bases unmatched: 6. There are 15 residues in the CDR3. Germline loops: CDR1 SGHRS, CDR2 YFSETQ. The CDR3 DNA sequence: TGCGCCAGCCGCCTTGGGACTAGCGGCCAAGAGACCCAGTACTTC. It encodes CASRLGTSGQETQYF.

This clonotype appeared a few times. The V gene is TRBV27, the J gene TRBJ1-2, with D unresolved. V lost 6 bases to trimming and J lost 8 bases, with 28 bases between them. In germline, CDR1 is MNHEY, CDR2 SMNVEV (reference sequence). The CDR3 totals 17 residues. In DNA form, the CDR3 reads TGTGCCAGCAGCCGTTATGATCCTGAGACGTTACCTAGAGGCTACACCTTC. The encoded protein is CASSRYDPETLPRGYTF.

This clonotype appeared a few times. J is TRBJ1-1 and V is TRBV12-3 or TRBV12-4, with a possible D match to TRBD1 (5 bases). The CDR3 totals 15 residues. V lost 7 bases and J 1 base, leaving 16 bases between the germline ends. The CDR3 bases are TGTGCCAGCACTGCTGCTGGGACGGAGAACACTGAAGCTTTCTTT. Its translation is CASTAAGTENTEAFF.

The chain couples TRBV11-2 to TRBJ2-5, with TRBD2 identical over 14 bases. Germline-derived CDR1 and CDR2 are SGHAT and FQNNGV. The CDR3 is 16 residues long. J was trimmed by 5 bases and V by 5 bases; bases with no gene match: 7. CDR3 sequence (DNA): TGTGCCAGCAGCAGCCGACTAGCGGGAGGGTTGGAGACCCAGTACTTC. Amino acid sequence: CASSSRLAGGLETQYF.

This clonotype was seen at least ten times. V and J are TRBV4-2 and TRBJ2-2; 10 bases agree with TRBD2. CDR3 length: 17 amino acids. V lost 0 bases and J lost 7; bases outside the gene matches: 8. From germline, CDR1 is LGHNA and CDR2 YNFKEQ. The CDR3 is CASSQDLWLAGDGELFF. CDR3 nucleotides: TGTGCCAGCAGCCAAGATCTTTGGCTAGCGGGAGACGGGGAGCTGTTTTTT.

This clonotype turned up a few times. The chain recombines TRBV9 with TRBJ2-1; D unresolved. Germline lookup yields CDR1 SGDLS and CDR2 YYNGEE. The CDR3 is 15 amino acids. Trimming pared 0 bases from V and 0 bases from J, leaving 7 bases between. The CDR3 nucleotides read TGTGCCAGCAGCGTAGTCGTAGCCTCCTACAATGAGCAGTTCTTC. Translating gives CASSVVVASYNEQFF.

This clonotype was counted between two and nine times. This chain links TRBV2 with TRBJ2-7; D might be TRBD2 (6 bases). The CDR3 is 14 amino acids. Trimming pared 8 bases from V and 6 bases from J, leaving 20 bases between. Germline V gene data show CDR1 as SNHLY and CDR2 as FYNNEI. For the CDR3, the DNA is TGTGCCAGCCCTCGTGAGGGAGGAGTGCCCGAGCAGTACTTC. Protein product: CASPREGGVPEQYF.

The CDR3 here is CASSLPENRLGGYTF. CDR3 coding DNA: TGTGCCAGCAGCTTACCTGAGAACAGGCTCGGTGGCTACACCTTC. This rearrangement joins TRBV7-9 to TRBJ1-2; D is possibly TRBD1 (5 bases). This CDR3 contains 15 residues. Between the trimmed V and J ends, which lost 2 bases and 7 bases, there was a span of 17 bases. CDR1 is SEHNR and CDR2 is FQNEAQ in the germline V gene (reference sequence). Full variable domain (rest looked up from reference TRBV7-9 and TRBJ1-2): DTGVSQNPRHKITKRGQNVTFRCDPISEHNRLYWYRQTLGQGPEFLTYFQNEAQLEKSRLLSDRFSAERPKGSFSTLEIQRTEQGDSAMYLCASSLPENRLGGYTFGSGTRLTVV.

This chain connects TRBV2 to TRBJ2-1; 13 bases map to TRBD2. Germline V gene data show CDR1 as SNHLY and CDR2 as FYNNEI. The CDR3 covers 16 residues. Trimming removed 6 bases from V and 8 bases from J; junction bases left unmatched: 10. CDR3 loop: CASSGLAGAVVDEQFF. As DNA, the CDR3 is TGTGCCAGCAGCGGACTAGCGGGAGCTGTTGTGGATGAGCAGTTCTTC.

This clonotype was observed a few times. The chain recombines TRBV2 with TRBJ2-1, with 8 bases lining up with TRBD2. Trimming removed 8 bases from V and 4 bases from J; junction bases left unmatched: 10. There are 15 residues in the CDR3. Germline V gives CDR1 SNHLY, CDR2 FYNNEI. CDR3 sequence (DNA): TGTGCCAGCTCACCCTTAGCGGGAAAATACAATGAGCAGTTCTTC. This sequence encodes CASSPLAGKYNEQFF.

This clonotype has only a few counts. The rearrangement uses TRBV7-9 and TRBJ1-4, with 8 bases aligning to TRBD1. This CDR3 contains 14 residues. Germline V CDR1 and CDR2: SEHNR, FQNEAQ (reference sequence). Losses at the gene ends were 5 bases for V and 5 bases for J; bases not matched to a gene: 4. Here the CDR3 reads CASSIDRGNEKLFF. The CDR3 DNA follows: TGTGCCAGCAGCATTGACAGGGGAAATGAAAAACTGTTTTTT.

This rearrangement joins TRBV2 to TRBJ2-1; TRBD2 matches at 8 bases. V lost 4 bases, J lost 5 bases, and 7 bases stayed unmatched. The CDR3 runs 15 residues. Germline CDR1 is SNHLY and CDR2 is FYNNEI. The CDR3 here is CASSVQRESHNEQFF. The CDR3 coding sequence is TGTGCCAGCAGTGTACAGCGGGAGAGTCACAATGAGCAGTTCTTC.

The J gene is TRBJ1-2, the V gene TRBV7-2; D remains unclear. V lost 4 bases to trimming and J lost 5 bases, with 17 bases between them. The CDR3 runs 15 residues. CDR1 is SGHTA and CDR2 is FQGNSA in the germline V gene. DNA of the CDR3: TGTGCCAGCAGCTCGACCAACCCACTGGGGTATGGCTACACCTTC. Translated, it gives CASSSTNPLGYGYTF.

The rearrangement links TRBV15 to TRBJ2-5, with TRBD1 matching over 12 bases. V lost 0 bases and J lost 5; bases outside the gene matches: 4. CDR1 and CDR2 (germline): LNHNV, YYDKDF (reference sequence). This CDR3 has 16 amino acids. The chain's CDR3 is CATSREGTGGRETQYF. CDR3 nucleotide sequence: TGTGCCACCAGCAGAGAAGGGACAGGGGGCCGGGAGACCCAGTACTTC.

V usage is TRBV5-1 and J usage is TRBJ1-2, with D possibly being TRBD1 (5 bases). This CDR3 spans 14 amino acids. The germline gives CDR1 SGHRS, CDR2 YFSETQ. Trimming removed 2 bases at V and 7 bases at J, with 15 bases between. The CDR3 is CASSLGHQAGGYTF. The DNA of the CDR3 is TGCGCCAGCAGCTTAGGACACCAAGCGGGTGGCTACACCTTC.

At least ten counts were recorded for this clonotype. This rearrangement joins TRBV5-1 to TRBJ2-5, with a possible D match to TRBD2 (7 bases). CDR1 and CDR2 (germline): SGHRS, YFSETQ. The CDR3 runs to 14 residues. The V end was cut by 1 base, the J end by 1 base, with 8 bases between. For the CDR3, the DNA is TGCGCCAGCAGCTTGCGGGGGGCCCAAGAGACCCAGTACTTC. Protein: CASSLRGAQETQYF.

V gene TRBV6-5 combines with J gene TRBJ2-5, with D unclear. Germline lookup yields CDR1 MNHEY and CDR2 SVGAGI. V was shortened by 1 base and J by 5 bases, with 8 bases between the two germline ends. CDR3 length: 13 amino acids. The CDR3 loop reads CASSYYPRETQYF. The CDR3 DNA sequence: TGTGCCAGCAGTTACTACCCGCGTGAGACCCAGTACTTC.

This clonotype was seen just once. The chain is built from TRBV20-1 and TRBJ2-4, with 7 bases matching TRBD2. The V segment lost 6 bases and the J segment 13 bases; nucleotides outside the gene matches: 9. The CDR3 runs to 11 residues. Germline assignment: CDR1 DFQATT and CDR2 SNEGSKA (reference sequence). The CDR3 loop reads CSAVDGRVQYF. The CDR3 DNA reads as TGCAGTGCCGTCGATGGGAGGGTACAGTACTTC.

The J gene is TRBJ2-3, the V gene TRBV5-1; the match to TRBD2 covers 12 bases. J gave up 9 bases and V 4 bases, and 9 bases lay outside the gene matches. CDR3 size: 15 residues. CDR1 is SGHRS, CDR2 YFSETQ, per germline. The CDR3 reads CASSLRTSGEGTQYF. Here the CDR3 DNA reads TGCGCCAGCAGCCTCCGGACTAGCGGGGAGGGAACGCAGTATTTT.

This clonotype was counted many times. The rearrangement uses TRBV5-1 and TRBJ2-7; TRBD2 might be the D (5 bases). Trimming cost V 4 bases and J 6 bases, with 20 bases left between them. Germline CDR1 and CDR2: SGHRS and YFSETQ. This CDR3 region has 15 residues. CDR3 protein: CASSRETTTLGEQYF. CDR3 coding DNA: TGCGCCAGCAGCCGGGAAACAACTACATTGGGCGAGCAGTACTTC.